These 4 T cell receptor beta chains came from one sample sequenced in a study of T-cell reconstitution after alpha-beta-depleted transplantation in children. Unique molecular identifiers were built into the TCRbeta library. Using its own MiXCR run on the PCR reads, TCRdb lists one record per CDR3 protein. This table holds fewer than 1 million distinct CDR3 sequences, roughly 16% found once. The sequencing used PBMCs, mostly from graft donor cells, collected 360 days after TCRalphabeta/CD19-depleted stem cell transplant. The receptors were gathered from a male patient younger than 18 who had a stem cell transplant for acute lymphoblastic leukemia, so the T cells may come from the graft donor.

This chain uses TRBV9 with TRBJ2-1; D could derive from TRBD1 or TRBD2 (5 bases each). Germline CDR1 and CDR2: SGDLS and YYNGEE. V lost 0 bases and J lost 4, with 11 bases in between. CDR3 length: 15 amino acids. CDR3 amino acids: CASSVGGWGYNEQFF. CDR3 DNA sequence: TGTGCCAGCAGCGTAGGGGGGTGGGGTTACAATGAGCAGTTCTTC.

CDR3 loop: CASSYTLAGSYNEQFF. The CDR3, as DNA: TGTGCCAGCAGCTATACGCTAGCGGGCTCCTACAATGAGCAGTTCTTC. V gene TRBV7-2 combines with J gene TRBJ2-1; 8 positions agree with TRBD2. V lost 4 bases to trimming and J lost 0 bases; unmatched junction nucleotides: 5. Per germline, CDR1 SGHTA and CDR2 FQGNSA. The CDR3 length is 16 residues. Looking up the rest from reference TRBV7-2 and TRBJ2-1 gives the full variable domain: GAGVSQSPSNKVTEKGKDVELRCDPISGHTALYWYRQSLGQGLEFLIYFQGNSAPDKSGLPSDRFSAERTGGSVSTLTIQRTQQEDSAVYLCASSYTLAGSYNEQFFGPGTRLTVL.

This clonotype was observed a handful of times. The V call is TRBV29-1, the J call TRBJ2-7; 10 nucleotides line up with TRBD2. Germline CDR1 and CDR2: SQVTM and ANQGSEA. The V and J ends lost 7 bases and 4 bases, in that order; junction bases with no gene match: 7. The CDR3 runs 13 residues. The CDR3 region is CSARSGRAYEQYF. The DNA for the CDR3 is TGCAGCGCTAGGAGCGGGAGGGCGTACGAGCAGTACTTC.

This clonotype was seen only a few times. The chain couples TRBV5-1 to TRBJ1-5; 8 bases map to TRBD1. The junction had 4 bases not matched to a gene; V was cut back by 4 bases and J by 4 bases. The germline gives CDR1 SGHRS, CDR2 YFSETQ. This CDR3 is 14 amino acids long. For the CDR3, the DNA is TGCGCCAGCAGCACAGGACAGGGAAATCAGCCCCAGCATTTT. It specifies CASSTGQGNQPQHF.